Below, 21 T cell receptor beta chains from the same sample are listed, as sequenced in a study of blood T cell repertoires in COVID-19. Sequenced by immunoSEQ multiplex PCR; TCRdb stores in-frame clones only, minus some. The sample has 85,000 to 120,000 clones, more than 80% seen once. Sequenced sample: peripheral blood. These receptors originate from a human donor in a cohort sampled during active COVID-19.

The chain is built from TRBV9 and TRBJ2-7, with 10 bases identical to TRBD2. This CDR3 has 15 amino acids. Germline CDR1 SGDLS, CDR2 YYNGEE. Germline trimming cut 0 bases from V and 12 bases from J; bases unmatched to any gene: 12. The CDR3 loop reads CASSVGNSGGPHAYF. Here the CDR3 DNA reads TGTGCCAGCAGCGTAGGTAATAGCGGGGGGCCCCATGCGTACTTC.

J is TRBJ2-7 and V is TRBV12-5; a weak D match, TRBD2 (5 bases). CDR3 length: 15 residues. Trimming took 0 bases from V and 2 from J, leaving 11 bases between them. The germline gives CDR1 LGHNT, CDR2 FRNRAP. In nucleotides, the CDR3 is TGTGCTAGTGGTTTGGTACTAGGGCAGCCCTACGAGCAGTACTTC. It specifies CASGLVLGQPYEQYF.

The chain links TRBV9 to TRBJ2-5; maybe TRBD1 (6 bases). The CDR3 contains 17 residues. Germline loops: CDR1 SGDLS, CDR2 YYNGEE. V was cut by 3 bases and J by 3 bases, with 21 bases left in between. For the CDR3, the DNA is TGTGCCAGCAGCGGCCTCAGAGGGGTTGCAGGGGAAGAGACCCAGTACTTC. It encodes CASSGLRGVAGEETQYF. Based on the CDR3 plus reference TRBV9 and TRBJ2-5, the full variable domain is DSGVTQTPKHLITATGQRVTLRCSPRSGDLSVYWYQQSLDQGLQFLIQYYNGEERAKGNILERFSAQQFPDLHSELNLSSLELGDSALYFCASSGLRGVAGEETQYFGPGTRLLVL.

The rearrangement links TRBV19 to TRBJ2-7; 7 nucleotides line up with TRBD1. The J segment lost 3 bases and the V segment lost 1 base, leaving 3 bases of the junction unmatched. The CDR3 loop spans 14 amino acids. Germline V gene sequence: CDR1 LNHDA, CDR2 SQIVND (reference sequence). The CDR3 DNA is TGTGCCAGTAGTATAGTAAGGGGGCACTACGAGCAGTACTTC. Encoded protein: CASSIVRGHYEQYF.

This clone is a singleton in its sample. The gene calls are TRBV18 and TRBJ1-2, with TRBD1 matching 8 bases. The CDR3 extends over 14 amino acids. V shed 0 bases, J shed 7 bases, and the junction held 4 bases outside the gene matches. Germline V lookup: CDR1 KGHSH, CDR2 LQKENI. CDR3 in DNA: TGTGCCAGCTCACCACCGGACAGGGCGAGTGGCTACACCTTC. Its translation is CASSPPDRASGYTF.

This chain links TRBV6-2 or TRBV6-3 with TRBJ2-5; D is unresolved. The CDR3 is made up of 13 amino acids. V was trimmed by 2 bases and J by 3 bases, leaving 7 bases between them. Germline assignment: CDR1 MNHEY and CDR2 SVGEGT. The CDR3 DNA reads TGTGCCAGCAGTTACGGCAGAAAAGAGACCCAGTACTTC. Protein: CASSYGRKETQYF.

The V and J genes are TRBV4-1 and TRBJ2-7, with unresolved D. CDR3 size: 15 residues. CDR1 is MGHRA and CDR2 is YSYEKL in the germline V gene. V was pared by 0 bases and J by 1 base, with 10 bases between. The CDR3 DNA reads TGCGCCAGCAGCCAAGATTTGGGCAGATCCTACGAGCAGTACTTC. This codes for CASSQDLGRSYEQYF.

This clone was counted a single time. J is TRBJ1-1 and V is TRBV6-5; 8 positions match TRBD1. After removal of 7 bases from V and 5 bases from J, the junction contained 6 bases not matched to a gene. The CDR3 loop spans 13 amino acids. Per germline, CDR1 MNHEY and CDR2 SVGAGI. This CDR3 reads CASTLTGETEAFF. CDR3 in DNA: TGTGCCAGCACCCTGACAGGGGAAACTGAAGCTTTCTTT.

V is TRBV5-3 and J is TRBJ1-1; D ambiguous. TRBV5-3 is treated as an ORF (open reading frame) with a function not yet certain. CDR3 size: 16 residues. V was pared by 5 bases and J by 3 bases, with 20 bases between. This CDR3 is CARRSPPPRPYTEAFF. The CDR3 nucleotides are TGTGCCAGAAGAAGTCCCCCCCCCAGGCCCTACACTGAAGCTTTCTTT.

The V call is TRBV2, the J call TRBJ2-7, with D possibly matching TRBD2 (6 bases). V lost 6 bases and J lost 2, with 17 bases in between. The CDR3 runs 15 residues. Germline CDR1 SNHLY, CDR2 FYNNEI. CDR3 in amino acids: CASRVSGAGPYEQYF. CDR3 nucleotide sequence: TGTGCCAGCAGGGTTAGCGGCGCCGGCCCCTACGAGCAGTACTTC.

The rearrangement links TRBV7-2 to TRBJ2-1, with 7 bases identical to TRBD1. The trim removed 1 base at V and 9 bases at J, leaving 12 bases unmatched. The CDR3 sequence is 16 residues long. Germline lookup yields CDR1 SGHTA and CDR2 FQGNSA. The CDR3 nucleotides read TGTGCCAGCAGCTTAGGGCCGGGACAGCCGGCCGGTGAGCAGTTCTTC. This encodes CASSLGPGQPAGEQFF.

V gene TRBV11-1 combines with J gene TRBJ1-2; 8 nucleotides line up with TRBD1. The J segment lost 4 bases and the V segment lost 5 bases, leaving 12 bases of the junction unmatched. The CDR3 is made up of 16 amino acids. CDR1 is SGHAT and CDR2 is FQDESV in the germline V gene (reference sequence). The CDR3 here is CASSTPNPQGVYGYTF. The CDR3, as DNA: TGTGCCAGCAGCACCCCGAACCCACAGGGGGTCTATGGCTACACCTTC.

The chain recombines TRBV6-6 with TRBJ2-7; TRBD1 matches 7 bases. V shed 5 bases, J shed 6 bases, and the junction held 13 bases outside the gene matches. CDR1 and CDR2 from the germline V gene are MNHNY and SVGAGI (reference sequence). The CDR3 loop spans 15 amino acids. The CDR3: CASSKGRQGDREQYF. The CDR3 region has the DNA TGTGCCAGCAGTAAGGGACGGCAGGGGGATCGCGAGCAGTACTTC.

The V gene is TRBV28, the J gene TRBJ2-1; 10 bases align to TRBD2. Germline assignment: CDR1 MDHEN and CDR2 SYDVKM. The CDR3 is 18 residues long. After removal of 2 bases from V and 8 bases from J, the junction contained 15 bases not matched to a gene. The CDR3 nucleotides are TGTGCCAGCAGTTTAATCGGTAGCGGGGGGTCCCGCGACCATGAGCAGTTCTTC. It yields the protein CASSLIGSGGSRDHEQFF.

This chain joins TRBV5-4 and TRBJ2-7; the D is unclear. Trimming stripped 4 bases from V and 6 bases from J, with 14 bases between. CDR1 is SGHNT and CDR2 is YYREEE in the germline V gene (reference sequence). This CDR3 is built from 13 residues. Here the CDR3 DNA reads TGTGCCAGCAGCCAAGACCGGGTTGGCGAGCAGTACTTC. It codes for CASSQDRVGEQYF.

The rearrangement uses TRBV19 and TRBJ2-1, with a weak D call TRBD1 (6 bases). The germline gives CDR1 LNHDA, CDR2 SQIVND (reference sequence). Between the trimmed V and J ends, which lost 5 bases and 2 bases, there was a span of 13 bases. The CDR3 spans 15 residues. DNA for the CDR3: TGTGCCAGTAGTGCGACAGGCTCACCCTACAATGAGCAGTTCTTC. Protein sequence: CASSATGSPYNEQFF.

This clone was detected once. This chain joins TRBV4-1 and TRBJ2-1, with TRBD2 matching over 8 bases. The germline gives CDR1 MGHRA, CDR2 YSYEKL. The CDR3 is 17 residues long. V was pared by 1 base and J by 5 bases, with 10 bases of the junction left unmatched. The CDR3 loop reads CASSQVGGGGPDNEQFF. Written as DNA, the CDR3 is TGCGCCAGCAGCCAAGTGGGGGGCGGGGGGCCAGACAATGAGCAGTTCTTC.

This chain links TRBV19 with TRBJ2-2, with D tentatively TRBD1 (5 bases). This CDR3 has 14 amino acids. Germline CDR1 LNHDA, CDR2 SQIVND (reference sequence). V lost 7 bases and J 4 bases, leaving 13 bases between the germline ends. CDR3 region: CASNLGAITGELFF. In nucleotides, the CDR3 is TGTGCCAGTAATTTAGGGGCGATCACCGGGGAGCTGTTTTTT.

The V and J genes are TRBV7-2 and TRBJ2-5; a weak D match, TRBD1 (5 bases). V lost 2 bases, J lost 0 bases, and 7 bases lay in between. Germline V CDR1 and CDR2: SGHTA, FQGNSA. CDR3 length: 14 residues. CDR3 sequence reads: CASSLNRNQETQYF. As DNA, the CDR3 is TGTGCCAGCAGCTTAAACAGGAACCAAGAGACCCAGTACTTC.

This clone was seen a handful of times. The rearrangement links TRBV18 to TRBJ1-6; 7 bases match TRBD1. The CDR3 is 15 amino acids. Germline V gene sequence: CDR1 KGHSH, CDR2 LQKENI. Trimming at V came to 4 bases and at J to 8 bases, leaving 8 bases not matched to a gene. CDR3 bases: TGTGCCAGCTCACTAGACAGGGTTGATTATTCACCCCTCCACTTT. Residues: CASSLDRVDYSPLHF. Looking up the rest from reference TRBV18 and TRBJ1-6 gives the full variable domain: NAGVMQNPRHLVRRRGQEARLRCSPMKGHSHVYWYRQLPEEGLKFMVYLQKENIIDESGMPKERFSAEFPKEGPSILRIQQVVRGDSAAYFCASSLDRVDYSPLHFGNGTRLTVT.

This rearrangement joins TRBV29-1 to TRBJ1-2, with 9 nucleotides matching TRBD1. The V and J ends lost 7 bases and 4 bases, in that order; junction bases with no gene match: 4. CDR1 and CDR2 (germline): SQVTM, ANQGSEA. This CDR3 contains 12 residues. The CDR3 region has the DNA TGCAGCGGGGGACAGGGAGCCTATGGCTACACCTTC. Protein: CSGGQGAYGYTF.